This T cell receptor (beta chain) was identified in a study of shared clonotypes between healthy human individuals. In germline, CDR1 is SGHRS, CDR2 YFSETQ. The CDR3 contains 18 residues. Germline trimming cut 0 bases from V and 2 bases from J; bases unmatched to any gene: 13. A word on this clone: What it binds is unknown.

Study findings and constraints: Despite large depth, sorted-subset datasets appeared incompletely sequenced. The sharing of roughly 5% of naive CD4 clonotypes was seen across several donors.

Donors were healthy HIV-negative adults without recently reported acute infections or vaccinations. The investigators split CD4+ cells into a CD45RA+ naive subset and a CD45RA-negative memory subset. Assay used: immunoSEQ multiplex PCR; TCRdb lists only in-frame clones, some missing. The table records over a million clones, approximately 96% of them present only once. The sequence was obtained from a man between 25 and 39 years old in good health. V usage is TRBV5-1 and J usage is TRBJ2-5, with 7 nucleotides matching TRBD2. The sequenced sample consisted of naive CD4+ T cells sorted from blood. Subset defined: CD45RA+ positively selected. CDR3 sequence (DNA): TGCGCCAGCAGCTTGGGCTACAGGAGCGGGAAATTTCAAGAGACCCAGTACTTC. Translated: CASSLGYRSGKFQETQYF.